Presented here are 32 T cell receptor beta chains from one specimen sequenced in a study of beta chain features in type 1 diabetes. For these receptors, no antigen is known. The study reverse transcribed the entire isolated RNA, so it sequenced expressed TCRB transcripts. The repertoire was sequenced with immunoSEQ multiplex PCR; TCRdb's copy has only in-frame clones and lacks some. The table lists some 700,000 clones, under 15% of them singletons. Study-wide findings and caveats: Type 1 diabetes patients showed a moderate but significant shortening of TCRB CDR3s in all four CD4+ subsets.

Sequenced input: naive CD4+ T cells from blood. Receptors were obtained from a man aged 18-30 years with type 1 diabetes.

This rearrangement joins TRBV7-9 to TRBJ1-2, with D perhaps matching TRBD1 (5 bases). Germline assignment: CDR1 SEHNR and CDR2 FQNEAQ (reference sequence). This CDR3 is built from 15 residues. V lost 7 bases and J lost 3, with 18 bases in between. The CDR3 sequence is CASTQDTSPYYGYTF. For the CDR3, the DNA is TGTGCCAGCACCCAGGACACGAGTCCCTACTATGGCTACACCTTC.

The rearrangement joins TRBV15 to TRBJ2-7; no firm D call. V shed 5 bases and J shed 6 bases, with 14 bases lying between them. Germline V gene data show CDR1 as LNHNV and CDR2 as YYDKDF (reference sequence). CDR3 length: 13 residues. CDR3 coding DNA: TGTGCCACCAGCGGTCGGGCCCCATCCGAGCAGTACTTC. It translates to CATSGRAPSEQYF.

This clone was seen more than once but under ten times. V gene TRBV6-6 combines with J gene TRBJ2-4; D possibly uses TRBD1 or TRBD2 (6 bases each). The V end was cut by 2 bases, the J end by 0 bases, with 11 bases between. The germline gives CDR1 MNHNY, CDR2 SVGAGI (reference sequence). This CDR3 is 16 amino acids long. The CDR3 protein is CASSYSRGRAKNIQYF. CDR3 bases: TGTGCCAGCAGTTACAGCCGGGGGCGAGCCAAAAACATTCAGTACTTC.

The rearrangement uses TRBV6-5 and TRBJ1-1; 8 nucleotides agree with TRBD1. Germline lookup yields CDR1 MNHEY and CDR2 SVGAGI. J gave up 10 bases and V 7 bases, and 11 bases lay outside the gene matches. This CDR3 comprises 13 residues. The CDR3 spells CASIPGQGRIAFF. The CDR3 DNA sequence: TGTGCCAGCATTCCCGGACAGGGAAGGATAGCTTTCTTT.

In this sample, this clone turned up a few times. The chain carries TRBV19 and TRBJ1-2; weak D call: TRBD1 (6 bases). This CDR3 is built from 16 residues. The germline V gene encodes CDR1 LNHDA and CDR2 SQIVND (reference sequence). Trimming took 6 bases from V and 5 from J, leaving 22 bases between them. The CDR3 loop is CASRAVGQQERYGYTF. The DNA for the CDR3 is TGTGCCAGTAGGGCAGTTGGACAGCAAGAACGATATGGCTACACCTTC.

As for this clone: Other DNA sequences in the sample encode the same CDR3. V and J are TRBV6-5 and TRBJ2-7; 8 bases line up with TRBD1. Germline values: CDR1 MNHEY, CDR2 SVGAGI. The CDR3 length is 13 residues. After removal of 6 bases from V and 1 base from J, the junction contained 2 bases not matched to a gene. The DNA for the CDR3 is TGTGCCAGCAGCCGGGACAGGTCCTACGAGCAGTACTTC. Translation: CASSRDRSYEQYF.

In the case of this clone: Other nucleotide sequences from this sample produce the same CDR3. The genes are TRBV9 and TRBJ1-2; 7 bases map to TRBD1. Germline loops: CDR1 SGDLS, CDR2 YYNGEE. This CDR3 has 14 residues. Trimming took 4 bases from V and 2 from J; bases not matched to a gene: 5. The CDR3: CASSPSTGNYGYTF. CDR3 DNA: TGTGCCAGCAGCCCTTCGACAGGGAACTATGGCTACACCTTC. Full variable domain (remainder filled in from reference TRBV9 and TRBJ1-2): DSGVTQTPKHLITATGQRVTLRCSPRSGDLSVYWYQQSLDQGLQFLIQYYNGEERAKGNILERFSAQQFPDLHSELNLSSLELGDSALYFCASSPSTGNYGYTFGSGTRLTVV.

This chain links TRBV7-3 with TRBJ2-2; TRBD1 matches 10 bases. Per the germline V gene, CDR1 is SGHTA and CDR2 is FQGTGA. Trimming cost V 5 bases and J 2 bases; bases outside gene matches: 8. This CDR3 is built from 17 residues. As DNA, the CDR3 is TGTGCCAGCAGCAGGGACAGGGGAGGTATTAACACCGGGGAGCTGTTTTTT. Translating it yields CASSRDRGGINTGELFF.

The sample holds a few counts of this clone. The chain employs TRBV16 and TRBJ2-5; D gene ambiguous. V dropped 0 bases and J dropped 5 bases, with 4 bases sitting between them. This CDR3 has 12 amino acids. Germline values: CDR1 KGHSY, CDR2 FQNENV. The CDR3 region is CASSQSGETQYF. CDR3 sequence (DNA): TGTGCCAGCAGCCAATCGGGGGAGACCCAGTACTTC.

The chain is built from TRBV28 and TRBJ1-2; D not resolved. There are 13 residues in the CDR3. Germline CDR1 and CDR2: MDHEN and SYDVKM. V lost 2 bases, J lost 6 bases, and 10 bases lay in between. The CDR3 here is CASSLVQLDGYTF. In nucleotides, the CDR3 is TGTGCCAGCAGTTTAGTCCAATTGGATGGCTACACCTTC.

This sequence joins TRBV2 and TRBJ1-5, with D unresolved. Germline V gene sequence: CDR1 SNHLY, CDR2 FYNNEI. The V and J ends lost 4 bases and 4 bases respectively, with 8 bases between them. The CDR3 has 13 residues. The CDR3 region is CASSVWENQPQHF. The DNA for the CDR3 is TGTGCCAGCAGTGTGTGGGAGAATCAGCCCCAGCATTTT.

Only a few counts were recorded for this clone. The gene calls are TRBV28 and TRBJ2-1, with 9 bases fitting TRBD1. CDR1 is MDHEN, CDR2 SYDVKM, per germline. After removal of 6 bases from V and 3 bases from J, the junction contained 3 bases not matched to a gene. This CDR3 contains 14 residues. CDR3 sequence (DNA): TGTGCCAGCAGGACAGGGGGGTTCTACAATGAGCAGTTCTTC. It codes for CASRTGGFYNEQFF.

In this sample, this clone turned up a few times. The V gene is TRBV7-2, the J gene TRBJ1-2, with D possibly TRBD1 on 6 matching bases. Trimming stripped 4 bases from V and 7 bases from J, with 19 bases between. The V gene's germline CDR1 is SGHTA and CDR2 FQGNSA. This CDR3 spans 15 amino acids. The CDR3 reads CASSSSGGAWSGYTF. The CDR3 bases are TGTGCCAGCAGCTCCTCTGGGGGGGCCTGGAGTGGCTACACCTTC.

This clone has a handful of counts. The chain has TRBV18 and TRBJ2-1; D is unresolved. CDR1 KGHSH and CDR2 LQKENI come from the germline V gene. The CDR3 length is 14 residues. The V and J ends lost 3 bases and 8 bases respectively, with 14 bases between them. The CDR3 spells CASSPSTKPDEQFF. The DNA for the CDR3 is TGTGCCAGCTCACCGTCGACCAAACCGGATGAGCAGTTCTTC.

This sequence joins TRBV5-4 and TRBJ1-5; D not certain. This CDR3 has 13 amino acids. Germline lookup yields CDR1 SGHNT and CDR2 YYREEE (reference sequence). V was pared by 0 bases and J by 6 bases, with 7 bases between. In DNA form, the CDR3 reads TGTGCCAGCAGCTTGGAGGGTGGTCAGCCCCAGCATTTT. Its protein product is CASSLEGGQPQHF.

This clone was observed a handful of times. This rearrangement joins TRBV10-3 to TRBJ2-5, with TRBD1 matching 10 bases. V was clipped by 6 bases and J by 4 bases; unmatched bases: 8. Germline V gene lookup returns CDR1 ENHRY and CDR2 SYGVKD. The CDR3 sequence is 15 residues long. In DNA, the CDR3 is TGTGCCATCAGCCCCGGGACAGGGGAGGGAGAGACCCAGTACTTC. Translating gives CAISPGTGEGETQYF.

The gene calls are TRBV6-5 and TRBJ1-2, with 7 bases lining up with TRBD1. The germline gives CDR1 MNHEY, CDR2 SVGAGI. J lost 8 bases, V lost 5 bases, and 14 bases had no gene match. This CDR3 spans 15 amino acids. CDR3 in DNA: TGTGCCAGCAGTACCATCGGACAGGCCGTCTCGGGCTACACCTTC. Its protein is CASSTIGQAVSGYTF.

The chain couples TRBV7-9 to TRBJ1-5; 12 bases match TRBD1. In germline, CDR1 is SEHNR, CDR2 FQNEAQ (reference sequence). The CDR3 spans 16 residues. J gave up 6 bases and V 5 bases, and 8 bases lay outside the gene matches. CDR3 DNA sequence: TGTGCCAGCAGCCCGGGGACAGGGGGCGCAGGTCAGCCCCAGCATTTT. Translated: CASSPGTGGAGQPQHF.

This chain's CDR3 is CASRQPVDNSPLHF. The CDR3 DNA follows: TGTGCCAGTAGACAGCCCGTGGATAATTCACCCCTCCACTTT. V and J are TRBV6-1 and TRBJ1-6, with a possible D match to TRBD1 (5 bases). This CDR3 comprises 14 residues. Germline V gene lookup returns CDR1 MNHNS and CDR2 SASEGT. Trimming stripped 9 bases from V and 5 bases from J, with 14 bases between.

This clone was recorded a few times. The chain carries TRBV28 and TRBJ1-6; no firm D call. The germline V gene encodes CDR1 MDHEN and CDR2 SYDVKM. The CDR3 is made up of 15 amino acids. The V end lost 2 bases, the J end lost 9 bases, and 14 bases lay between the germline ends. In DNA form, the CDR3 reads TGTGCCAGCAGTTTAACGGGTGCCTTTGGTTCACCCCTCCACTTT. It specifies CASSLTGAFGSPLHF.

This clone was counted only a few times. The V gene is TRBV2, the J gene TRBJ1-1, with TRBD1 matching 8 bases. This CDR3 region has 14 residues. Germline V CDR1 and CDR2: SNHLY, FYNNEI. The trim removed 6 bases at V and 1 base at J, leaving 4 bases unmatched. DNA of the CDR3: TGTGCCAGCAGCTCACAGGGGGGGAACACTGAAGCTTTCTTT. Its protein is CASSSQGGNTEAFF. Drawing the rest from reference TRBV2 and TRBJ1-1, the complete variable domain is EPEVTQTPSHQVTQMGQEVILRCVPISNHLYFYWYRQILGQKVEFLVSFYNNEISEKSEIFDDQFSVERPDGSNFTLKIRSTKLEDSAMYFCASSSQGGNTEAFFGQGTRLTVV.

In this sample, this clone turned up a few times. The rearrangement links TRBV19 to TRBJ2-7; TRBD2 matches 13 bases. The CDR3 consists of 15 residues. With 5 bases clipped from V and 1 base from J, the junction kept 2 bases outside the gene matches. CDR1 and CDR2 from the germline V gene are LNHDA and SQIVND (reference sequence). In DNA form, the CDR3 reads TGTGCCAGTAGTCCGACTAGCGGGGGGTCCTACGAGCAGTACTTC. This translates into CASSPTSGGSYEQYF.

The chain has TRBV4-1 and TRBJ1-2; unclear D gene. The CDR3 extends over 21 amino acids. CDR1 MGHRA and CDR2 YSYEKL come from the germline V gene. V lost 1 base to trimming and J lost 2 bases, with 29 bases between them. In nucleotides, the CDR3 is TGCGCCAGCAGCCAAGGAGTAGGAACACACTTTCACGCCTCCTTCAACTATGGCTACACCTTC. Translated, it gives CASSQGVGTHFHASFNYGYTF.

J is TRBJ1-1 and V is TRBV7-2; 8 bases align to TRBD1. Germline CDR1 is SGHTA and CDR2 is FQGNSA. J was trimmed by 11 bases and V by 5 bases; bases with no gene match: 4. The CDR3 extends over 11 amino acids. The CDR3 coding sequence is TGTGCCAGCAGCGCAGGGGGCTGGGCTTTCTTT. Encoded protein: CASSAGGWAFF.

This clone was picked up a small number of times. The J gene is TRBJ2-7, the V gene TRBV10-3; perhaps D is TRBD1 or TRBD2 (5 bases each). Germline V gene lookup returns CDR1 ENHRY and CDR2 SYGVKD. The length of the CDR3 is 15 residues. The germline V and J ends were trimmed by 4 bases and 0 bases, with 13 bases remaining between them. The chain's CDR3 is CAISGGSASSYEQYF. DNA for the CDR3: TGTGCCATCAGTGGGGGGTCGGCCAGCTCCTACGAGCAGTACTTC.

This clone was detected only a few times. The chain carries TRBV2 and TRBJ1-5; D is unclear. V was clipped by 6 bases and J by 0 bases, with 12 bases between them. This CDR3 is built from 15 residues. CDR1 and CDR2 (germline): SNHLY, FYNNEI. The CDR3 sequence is CASSPPGNSNQPQHF. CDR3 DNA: TGTGCCAGCAGCCCCCCGGGGAATAGCAATCAGCCCCAGCATTTT. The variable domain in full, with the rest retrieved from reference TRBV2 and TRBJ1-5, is EPEVTQTPSHQVTQMGQEVILRCVPISNHLYFYWYRQILGQKVEFLVSFYNNEISEKSEIFDDQFSVERPDGSNFTLKIRSTKLEDSAMYFCASSPPGNSNQPQHFGDGTRLSIL.

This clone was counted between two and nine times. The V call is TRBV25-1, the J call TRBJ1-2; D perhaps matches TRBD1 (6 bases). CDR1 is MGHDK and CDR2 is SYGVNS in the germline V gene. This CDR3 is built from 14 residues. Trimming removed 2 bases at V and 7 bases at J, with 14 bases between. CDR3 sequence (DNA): TGTGCCAGCAGTGAACCCACAGGGTCCCGTGGCTACACCTTC. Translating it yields CASSEPTGSRGYTF.

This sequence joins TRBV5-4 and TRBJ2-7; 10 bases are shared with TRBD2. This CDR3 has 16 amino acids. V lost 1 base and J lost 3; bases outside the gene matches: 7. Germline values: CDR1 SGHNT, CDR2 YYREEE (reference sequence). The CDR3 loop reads CASSLLAGAGRYEQYF. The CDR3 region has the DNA TGTGCCAGCAGCTTGCTAGCGGGGGCAGGTCGCTACGAGCAGTACTTC.

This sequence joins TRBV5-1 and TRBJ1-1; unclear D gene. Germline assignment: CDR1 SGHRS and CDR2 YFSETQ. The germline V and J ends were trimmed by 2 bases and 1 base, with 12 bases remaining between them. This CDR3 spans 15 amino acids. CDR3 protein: CASSFGMEANTEAFF. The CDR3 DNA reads TGCGCCAGCAGCTTTGGGATGGAAGCGAACACTGAAGCTTTCTTT.

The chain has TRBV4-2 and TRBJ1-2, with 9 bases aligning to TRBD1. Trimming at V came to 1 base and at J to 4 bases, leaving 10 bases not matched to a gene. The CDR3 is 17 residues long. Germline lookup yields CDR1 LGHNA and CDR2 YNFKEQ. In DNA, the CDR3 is TGTGCCAGCAGCCAAGTCGGGGGACAGGGTATTGTCTATGGCTACACCTTC. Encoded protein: CASSQVGGQGIVYGYTF.

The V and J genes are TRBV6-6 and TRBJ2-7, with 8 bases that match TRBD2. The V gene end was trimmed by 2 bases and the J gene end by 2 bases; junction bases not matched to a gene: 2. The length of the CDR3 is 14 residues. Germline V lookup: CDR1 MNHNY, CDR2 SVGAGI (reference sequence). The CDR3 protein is CASSYERGPYEQYF. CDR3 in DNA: TGTGCCAGCAGTTACGAGCGGGGGCCCTACGAGCAGTACTTC.

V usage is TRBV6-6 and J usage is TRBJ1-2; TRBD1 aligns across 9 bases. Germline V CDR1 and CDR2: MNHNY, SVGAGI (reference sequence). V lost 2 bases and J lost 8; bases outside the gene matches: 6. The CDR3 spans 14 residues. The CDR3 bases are TGTGCCAGCAGTTACGTTGGACAGGGGAACGGCTACACCTTC. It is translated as CASSYVGQGNGYTF.